These 19 T cell receptor beta chains were all obtained from the same sample, sequenced in a study of breast tumors, draining lymph nodes, adjacent tissues. Axillary draining lymph nodes of breast cancer patients supplied the node samples. TCRdb passed the multiplex PCR reads through MiXCR, listing each CDR3 protein once. Of some 100,000 distinct CDR3 sequences in the sample, less than 25% are singletons; the top ten hold around 1.2%. Sequencing was carried out using axillary lymph node tissue. These TCRs come from a female donor with breast cancer. Some clones in this sample may be carry-over from other donors' samples.

Concerning this clonotype itself: It may be a read error: a sequence one base away is much more abundant. The chain uses TRBV5-1 and TRBJ2-5, with D perhaps matching TRBD2 (5 bases). V gave up 6 bases and J gave up 4 bases, with 13 bases separating them. CDR1 and CDR2 from the germline V gene are SGHRS and YFSETQ. This CDR3 region has 13 residues. The CDR3 DNA is TGCGCCAGCACCCGGGGATTTGGAGAGACCCAGTACTTC. Translating it yields CASTRGFGETQYF.

This clonotype was seen many times. The chain employs TRBV7-2 and TRBJ2-3; D call uncertain. CDR1 and CDR2 from the germline V gene are SGHTA and FQGNSA. Trimming removed 4 bases from V and 3 bases from J, with 17 bases in between. CDR3 size: 16 residues. The CDR3: CASSYGNAYGTDTQYF. The CDR3 coding sequence is TGTGCCAGCAGCTACGGAAACGCCTACGGGACAGATACGCAGTATTTT.

This clonotype was seen repeatedly, ten times or more. The genes are TRBV27 and TRBJ1-6; TRBD1 might be the D (6 bases). From germline, CDR1 is MNHEY and CDR2 SMNVEV (reference sequence). This CDR3 has 14 amino acids. Deletions cut 5 bases from V and 10 bases from J, with 15 bases between. The CDR3 DNA sequence: TGTGCCAGCAGTACACAGGCTCAGGGGTCACCCCTCCACTTT. Protein: CASSTQAQGSPLHF.

This clonotype was found many times. The V gene is TRBV5-1, the J gene TRBJ2-3; 8 bases agree with TRBD2. The V gene's germline CDR1 is SGHRS and CDR2 YFSETQ. This CDR3 is built from 16 residues. The V and J ends lost 0 bases and 0 bases, in that order; junction bases with no gene match: 3. In DNA, the CDR3 is TGCGCCAGCAGCTTGGGACTAGCGACCAGCACAGATACGCAGTATTTT. Its protein product is CASSLGLATSTDTQYF.

This clonotype has a count of ten or more. This chain joins TRBV6-5 and TRBJ1-6; the D gene is possibly TRBD1 (5 bases). This CDR3 contains 14 residues. V lost 5 bases and J 9 bases, leaving 14 bases between the germline ends. CDR1 and CDR2 (germline): MNHEY, SVGAGI. In DNA form, the CDR3 reads TGTGCCAGCAGTCCCGGAGGGACCGCTTCACCCCTCCACTTT. This translates into CASSPGGTASPLHF.

This clonotype was found many times. The chain combines TRBV19 with TRBJ1-6; D is possibly TRBD1 (5 bases). Germline V gives CDR1 LNHDA, CDR2 SQIVND (reference sequence). V was shortened by 5 bases and J by 10 bases, with 15 bases between the two germline ends. The CDR3 loop spans 14 amino acids. The CDR3 coding sequence is TGTGCCAGTAGTTTGGACATGGCGGTCTCACCCCTCCACTTT. Encoded protein: CASSLDMAVSPLHF.

This clonotype has more than one count but fewer than ten. The chain links TRBV6-1 to TRBJ2-2; TRBD1 matches 7 bases. The CDR3 is made up of 16 amino acids. The V segment lost 3 bases and the J segment 3 bases; nucleotides outside the gene matches: 7. Germline CDR1 and CDR2: MNHNS and SASEGT. The DNA of the CDR3 is TGTGCCAGCAGTGACTTTGGACAGGAGTACACCGGGGAGCTGTTTTTT. This gives the protein CASSDFGQEYTGELFF.

This clonotype showed up many times. This chain joins TRBV5-4 and TRBJ2-3, with D perhaps matching TRBD1 (5 bases). Per germline, CDR1 SGHNT and CDR2 YYREEE (reference sequence). CDR3 length: 15 residues. V was clipped by 5 bases and J by 0 bases, with 13 bases between them. CDR3 in amino acids: CASRAPDSSTDTQYF. The DNA of the CDR3 is TGTGCCAGCAGGGCCCCCGACAGCAGCACAGATACGCAGTATTTT.

This clonotype was observed many times. Here the CDR3 reads CASRERADHSYNEQFF. The CDR3 bases are TGCGCCAGCAGGGAGAGAGCGGATCACTCCTACAATGAGCAGTTCTTC. The genes are TRBV5-1 and TRBJ2-1, with D perhaps matching TRBD2 (5 bases). Germline CDR1 SGHRS, CDR2 YFSETQ. The CDR3 runs 16 residues. Trimming cost V 5 bases and J 0 bases, with 15 bases left between them. The full variable domain, rest sourced from reference TRBV5-1 and TRBJ2-1, is KAGVTQTPRYLIKTRGQQVTLSCSPISGHRSVSWYQQTPGQGLQFLFEYFSETQRNKGNFPGRFSGRQFSNSRSEMNVSTLELGDSALYLCASRERADHSYNEQFFGPGTRLTVL.

This clonotype was counted many times. This chain joins TRBV12-3 or TRBV12-4 and TRBJ1-3; D is possibly TRBD1 (5 bases). CDR3 length equals 12 residues. Trimming left V 8 bases short and J 5 bases short, with 10 bases between. CDR3 protein: CASRGRRNTIYF. The CDR3 nucleotides are TGTGCCAGCCGGGGGAGACGAAACACCATATATTTT.

As concerns this clonotype: A much larger clone is a single base away; this may be a read error. This chain connects TRBV5-1 to TRBJ2-2; 9 positions agree with TRBD1. Per the germline V gene, CDR1 is SGHRS and CDR2 is YFSETQ. This CDR3 is 16 amino acids long. The CDR3 nucleotides read TGCGCCAACAGCTTCGGGGGACAGGGAAATCCGGGGGAGCTGTTTTTT. This gives the protein CANSFGGQGNPGELFF.

At least ten counts were recorded for this clonotype. V and J are TRBV27 and TRBJ2-7; 9 nucleotides align to TRBD2. The CDR3 is 16 residues long. Per the germline V gene, CDR1 is MNHEY and CDR2 is SMNVEV (reference sequence). Trimming took 5 bases from V and 2 from J; bases not matched to a gene: 10. CDR3: CASSPSYGGRAYEQYF. The CDR3 region has the DNA TGTGCCAGCAGTCCTTCCTACGGCGGGAGGGCCTACGAGCAGTACTTC.

This clonotype is a singleton in its sample. This chain joins TRBV7-9 and TRBJ2-7; D might be TRBD1 or TRBD2, each matching 5 bases. The germline gives CDR1 SEHNR, CDR2 FQNEAQ (reference sequence). Trimming cost V 5 bases and J 0 bases, with 14 bases left between them. This CDR3 has 15 residues. The CDR3 region is CASSGGSGSSYEQYF. In nucleotides, the CDR3 is TGTGCCAGCAGCGGGGGAAGCGGCAGCTCCTACGAGCAGTACTTC.

This clonotype has a count of ten or more. This rearrangement joins TRBV7-8 to TRBJ2-6; 7 nucleotides match TRBD1. This CDR3 contains 15 residues. After removal of 5 bases from V and 1 base from J, the junction contained 2 bases not matched to a gene. Germline loops: CDR1 SGHVS, CDR2 FQNEAQ. The CDR3 nucleotides read TGTGCCAGCAGCATACAGGGGTCTGGGGCCAACGTCCTGACTTTC. This translates into CASSIQGSGANVLTF. The variable domain in full, with the rest retrieved from reference TRBV7-8 and TRBJ2-6, is GAGVSQSPRYKVAKRGQDVALRCDPISGHVSLFWYQQALGQGPEFLTYFQNEAQLDKSGLPSDRFFAERPEGSVSTLKIQRTQQEDSAVYLCASSIQGSGANVLTFGAGSRLTVL.

Concerning this clonotype itself: It may be a read error: a sequence one base away is much more abundant. The V gene is TRBV2, the J gene TRBJ2-6; D is perhaps TRBD1 (5 bases). The length of the CDR3 is 17 residues. Germline V CDR1 and CDR2: SNHLY, FYNNEI. V lost 8 bases and J lost 0, with 17 bases in between. CDR3 sequence: CASGPTVDSSGANVLTF. In DNA, the CDR3 is TGTGCCAGCGGACCTACCGTCGACAGCTCTGGGGCCAACGTCCTGACTTTC.

The table lists this clonotype with many counts. The rearrangement links TRBV20-1 to TRBJ1-2, with TRBD1 as a possible D gene (6 bases). The V end lost 0 bases, the J end lost 0 bases, and 14 bases lay between the germline ends. The CDR3 is 16 amino acids. Germline assignment: CDR1 DFQATT and CDR2 SNEGSKA (reference sequence). The CDR3 sequence is CSARETGSEANYGYTF. CDR3 DNA: TGCAGTGCTAGAGAGACAGGATCGGAAGCTAACTATGGCTACACCTTC.

The chain carries TRBV30 and TRBJ2-7, with TRBD1 identical over 7 bases. The CDR3 is 16 residues long. Germline V CDR1 and CDR2: GTSNPN, SVGIG (reference sequence). The trim removed 5 bases at V and 0 bases at J, leaving 13 bases unmatched. This CDR3 is CAWRQTGPISSYEQYF. In DNA form, the CDR3 reads TGTGCCTGGCGGCAGACAGGGCCTATTAGCTCCTACGAGCAGTACTTC.

The sample holds many counts of this clonotype. The chain combines TRBV20-1 with TRBJ2-1; 7 bases map to TRBD2. CDR1 and CDR2 (germline): DFQATT, SNEGSKA (reference sequence). Trimming cost V 2 bases and J 11 bases; bases outside gene matches: 6. The CDR3 is 12 amino acids. For the CDR3, the DNA is TGCAGTGCTAGACCCGCGGGAGTCCAGCAGTTCTTC. Protein: CSARPAGVQQFF.

Comment on this clonotype: A much larger clone is a single base away; this may be a read error. V gene TRBV28 combines with J gene TRBJ2-7, with D perhaps TRBD1 or TRBD2 (5 bases each). Trimming cost V 5 bases and J 6 bases, with 17 bases left between them. CDR3 length: 14 amino acids. The germline V gene encodes CDR1 MDHEN and CDR2 SYDVKM. CDR3 nucleotide sequence: TGTGCCAGCAGTGGGACCGCCAGCGGCTGCGAGCAGTACTTC. Its protein is CASSGTASGCEQYF.